Listed below are T cell receptor beta chains from one sample, sequenced in a study of cytomegalovirus exposure and HLA in healthy donors. Using immunoSEQ multiplex PCR, the repertoire was profiled, and TCRdb retains in-frame clones only, with some absent. The sample holds 150,000 to 200,000 clones, 79% seen once. The sample was PBMCs. These receptors all come from a woman between 25 and 40 years old in good health and CMV-seropositive. The CDR3 runs from the conserved cysteine through the conserved F or W. A D gene is named only where the DNA matches it firmly. A clone size is listed for some rows: how often the clone was seen (once, few, many), or a class if it is expanded.

cdr3_aa | cdr3_nt | j_call | clone_size | v_call | d_call
CASSSQNQYSNQPQHF | TGTGCCAGCAGCTCTCAGAATCAGTATAGCAATCAGCCCCAGCATTTT | TRBJ1-5 | . | TRBV7-8 | .
CASSLPPGQGNTIYF | TGTGCCAGCAGCTTGCCCCCGGGACAGGGAAACACCATATATTTT | TRBJ1-3 | . | TRBV5-6 | TRBD1
CASSGGLAGGTDTQYF | TGTGCCAGCAGCGGTGGACTAGCGGGGGGAACAGATACGCAGTATTTT | TRBJ2-3 | . | TRBV6-6 | TRBD2
CASSKARAPRLQETQYF | TGTGCCAGCAGCAAAGCGCGGGCCCCCAGGCTCCAAGAGACCCAGTACTTC | TRBJ2-5 | . | TRBV21-1 | .
CASSRDSHAASSGYTF | TGTGCCAGCAGCCGGGACAGCCACGCAGCGTCGTCTGGCTACACCTTC | TRBJ1-2 | . | TRBV7-9 | TRBD1
CASNRQGKAGNTIYF | TGTGCCAGCAACCGACAGGGGAAGGCTGGAAACACCATATATTTT | TRBJ1-3 | . | TRBV6-1 | TRBD1
CASSPGGPLHF | TGTGCCAGCAGCCCAGGGGGCCCCCTCCACTTT | TRBJ1-6 | . | TRBV7-2 | TRBD1
CASSQGELAGAPADTQYF | TGTGCCAGCAGCCAAGGTGAACTAGCGGGGGCTCCCGCAGATACGCAGTATTTT | TRBJ2-3 | . | TRBV4-2 | TRBD2
CATSASSGLTYEQYF | TGTGCCACCAGCGCGAGTAGCGGGCTTACCTACGAGCAGTACTTC | TRBJ2-7 | once | TRBV15 | TRBD2
CASSLLASVKNIQYF | TGTGCCAGCAGCTTGCTGGCTAGCGTCAAAAACATTCAGTACTTC | TRBJ2-4 | few | TRBV5-6 | .